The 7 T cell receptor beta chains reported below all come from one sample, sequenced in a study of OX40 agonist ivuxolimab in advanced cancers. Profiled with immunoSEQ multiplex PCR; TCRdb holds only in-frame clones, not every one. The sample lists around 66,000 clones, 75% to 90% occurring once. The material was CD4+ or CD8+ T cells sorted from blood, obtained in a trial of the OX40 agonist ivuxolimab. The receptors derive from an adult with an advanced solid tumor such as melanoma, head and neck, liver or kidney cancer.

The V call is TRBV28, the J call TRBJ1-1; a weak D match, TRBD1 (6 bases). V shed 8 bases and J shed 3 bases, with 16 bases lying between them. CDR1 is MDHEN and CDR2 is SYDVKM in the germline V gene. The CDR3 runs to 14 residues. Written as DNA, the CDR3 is TGTGCCAGCGTCGGGGGGGGCACCTACACTGAAGCTTTCTTT. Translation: CASVGGGTYTEAFF.

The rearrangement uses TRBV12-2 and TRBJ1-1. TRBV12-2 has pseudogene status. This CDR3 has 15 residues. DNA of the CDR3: TGTGCAAGTCGCTTAGGAAATGGAATGAACACTGAAGCTTTCTTT. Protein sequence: CASRLGNGMNTEAFF.

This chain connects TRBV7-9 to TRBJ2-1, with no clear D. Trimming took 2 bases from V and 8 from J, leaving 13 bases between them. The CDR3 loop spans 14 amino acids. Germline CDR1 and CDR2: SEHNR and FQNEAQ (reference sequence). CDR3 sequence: CASSLKFGWYEQFF. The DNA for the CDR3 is TGTGCCAGCAGCTTAAAATTCGGCTGGTATGAGCAGTTCTTC.

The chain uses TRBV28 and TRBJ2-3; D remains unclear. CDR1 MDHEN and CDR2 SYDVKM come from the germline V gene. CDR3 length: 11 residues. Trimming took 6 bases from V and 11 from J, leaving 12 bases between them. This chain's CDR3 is CASSPRSGQYF. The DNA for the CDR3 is TGTGCCAGCAGCCCTAGATCAGGGCAGTATTTT.

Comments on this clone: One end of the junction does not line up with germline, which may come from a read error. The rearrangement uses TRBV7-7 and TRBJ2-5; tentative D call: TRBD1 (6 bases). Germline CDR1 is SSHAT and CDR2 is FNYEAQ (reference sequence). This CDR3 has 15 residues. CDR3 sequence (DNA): TGTGCTAGCAGCTCGACCTGGGGGCCTCAAGAGACCCAGTACTTC. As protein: CASSSTWGPQETQYF. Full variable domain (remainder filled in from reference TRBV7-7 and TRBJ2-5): GAGVSQSPRYKVTKRGQDVTLRCDPISSHATLYWYQQALGQGPEFLTYFNYEAQPDKSGLPSDRFSAERPEGSISTLTIQRTEQRDSAMYRCASSSTWGPQETQYFGPGTRLLVL.

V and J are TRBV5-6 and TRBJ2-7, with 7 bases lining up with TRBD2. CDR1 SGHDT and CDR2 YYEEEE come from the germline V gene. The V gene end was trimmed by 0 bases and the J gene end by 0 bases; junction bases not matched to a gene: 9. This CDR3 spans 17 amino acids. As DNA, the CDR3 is TGTGCCAGCAGCTTGGCCGGACTAGGCTATGTCTCCTACGAGCAGTACTTC. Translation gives CASSLAGLGYVSYEQYF. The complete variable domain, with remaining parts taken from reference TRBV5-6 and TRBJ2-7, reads DAGVTQSPTHLIKTRGQQVTLRCSPKSGHDTVSWYQQALGQGPQFIFQYYEEEERQRGNFPDRFSGHQFPNYSSELNVNALLLGDSALYLCASSLAGLGYVSYEQYFGPGTRLTVT.

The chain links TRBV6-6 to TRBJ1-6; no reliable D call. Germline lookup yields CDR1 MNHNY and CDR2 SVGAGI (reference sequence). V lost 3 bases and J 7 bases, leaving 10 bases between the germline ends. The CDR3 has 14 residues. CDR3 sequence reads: CASSYSGRNSPLHF. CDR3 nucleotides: TGTGCCAGCAGTTATTCGGGGAGGAATTCACCCCTCCACTTT.